These 15 T cell receptor beta chains were sequenced from one sample in a study of PD-1 blockade in classical Hodgkin lymphoma. TCRdb keeps only in-frame clones here, not all; method: immunoSEQ multiplex PCR. The sample contains roughly 70,000 clones, roughly 93% of which appear only once. Noted time point: newly diagnosed, previously untreated cHL patient sample. Sequencing input: peripheral blood mononuclear cells (PBMCs). Source of these receptors: a human donor with classical Hodgkin lymphoma.

This chain uses TRBV7-9 with TRBJ1-4; D might be TRBD1 (6 bases). CDR3 length equals 15 residues. V lost 1 base and J 5 bases, leaving 11 bases between the germline ends. From germline, CDR1 is SEHNR and CDR2 FQNEAQ (reference sequence). CDR3 in amino acids: CASSLGAGVNEKLFF. The CDR3 nucleotides read TGTGCCAGCAGCTTAGGGGCAGGGGTAAATGAAAAACTGTTTTTT.

The chain employs TRBV5-1 and TRBJ2-7, with 12 bases that match TRBD2. Germline V CDR1 and CDR2: SGHRS, YFSETQ. The V segment lost 3 bases and the J segment 4 bases; nucleotides outside the gene matches: 8. This CDR3 comprises 16 residues. CDR3 bases: TGCGCCAGCAGCTCTACTAGCGGGGGGCTGGTTTACGAGCAGTACTTC. This translates into CASSSTSGGLVYEQYF.

The V call is TRBV19, the J call TRBJ2-7; 10 bases agree with TRBD2. Trimming at V came to 2 bases and at J to 6 bases, leaving 4 bases not matched to a gene. Germline V gene lookup returns CDR1 LNHDA and CDR2 SQIVND (reference sequence). The CDR3 is 14 amino acids. Here the CDR3 DNA reads TGTGCCAGTAGTATAACAGCGGGAGGGCGCGAGCAGTACTTC. It translates to CASSITAGGREQYF.

The J gene is TRBJ2-7, the V gene TRBV5-6, with 8 bases matching TRBD1. CDR1 SGHDT and CDR2 YYEEEE come from the germline V gene. With V trimmed by 5 bases and J by 1 base, 5 bases remained unmatched. The CDR3 has 14 amino acids. In DNA form, the CDR3 reads TGTGCCAGCAGTACAGGGGGTAGGTCCTACGAGCAGTACTTC. The encoded protein is CASSTGGRSYEQYF.

The chain uses TRBV7-2 and TRBJ2-1, with TRBD2 identical over 8 bases. The CDR3 extends over 17 amino acids. CDR1 is SGHTA and CDR2 is FQGNSA in the germline V gene. Unmatched junction bases numbered 21, after V lost 5 bases and J lost 12 bases. DNA of the CDR3: TGTGCCAGCAGCGCTACACCCGGGACTAGTAGGTTTTCCCCGCAGTTCTTC. This codes for CASSATPGTSRFSPQFF. The whole variable domain, remainder taken from reference TRBV7-2 and TRBJ2-1, is GAGVSQSPSNKVTEKGKDVELRCDPISGHTALYWYRQSLGQGLEFLIYFQGNSAPDKSGLPSDRFSAERTGGSVSTLTIQRTQQEDSAVYLCASSATPGTSRFSPQFFGPGTRLTVL.

The gene calls are TRBV28 and TRBJ1-5, with D unresolved. Trimming took 5 bases from V and 5 from J, leaving 7 bases between them. The CDR3 runs to 12 residues. From germline, CDR1 is MDHEN and CDR2 SYDVKM. The CDR3 DNA follows: TGTGCCAGCAGTGAAACGTATCAGCCCCAGCATTTT. This gives the protein CASSETYQPQHF.

The chain has TRBV6-6 and TRBJ1-1; a possible D gene is TRBD1 (6 bases). V lost 6 bases to trimming and J lost 5 bases, with 13 bases between them. The CDR3 length is 13 residues. The germline gives CDR1 MNHNY, CDR2 SVGAGI (reference sequence). In DNA, the CDR3 is TGTGCCAGCAGCCAGGGGACACGGACTGAAGCTTTCTTT. Amino acid sequence: CASSQGTRTEAFF.

The V call is TRBV10-3, the J call TRBJ1-4; no clear D. This CDR3 region has 15 residues. The V gene's germline CDR1 is ENHRY and CDR2 SYGVKD. The ends were cut back, 3 bases at V and 2 bases at J, with 10 bases in the middle. The CDR3 protein is CAISDQWGTNEKLFF. The CDR3 coding sequence is TGTGCCATCAGTGATCAGTGGGGTACTAATGAAAAACTGTTTTTT.

The chain is built from TRBV27 and TRBJ2-7; D perhaps matches TRBD2 (5 bases). The CDR3 is 13 residues long. The germline V gene encodes CDR1 MNHEY and CDR2 SMNVEV (reference sequence). V lost 5 bases and J lost 7, with 15 bases in between. CDR3 in amino acids: CASSPSRWGEQYF. CDR3 coding DNA: TGTGCCAGCAGTCCTAGCCGGTGGGGTGAGCAGTACTTC.

The genes are TRBV12-5 and TRBJ2-1; 14 positions agree with TRBD2. The CDR3 extends over 21 amino acids. In germline, CDR1 is LGHNT, CDR2 FRNRAP. J lost 1 base, V lost 3 bases, and 14 bases had no gene match. The CDR3 spells CASGFGQTSGRASVSYNEQFF. The DNA for the CDR3 is TGTGCTAGTGGTTTCGGACAGACTAGCGGGAGGGCCTCGGTTTCCTACAATGAGCAGTTCTTC. The complete variable domain, with remaining parts taken from reference TRBV12-5 and TRBJ2-1, reads DARVTQTPRHKVTEMGQEVTMRCQPILGHNTVFWYRQTMMQGLELLAYFRNRAPLDDSGMPKDRFSAEMPDATLATLKIQPSEPRDSAVYFCASGFGQTSGRASVSYNEQFFGPGTRLTVL.

The V and J genes are TRBV4-1 and TRBJ2-6; D call uncertain. CDR1 MGHRA and CDR2 YSYEKL come from the germline V gene. This CDR3 contains 15 residues. The V and J ends lost 0 bases and 0 bases respectively, with 3 bases between them. CDR3 residues: CASSQDLSGANVLTF. The CDR3, as DNA: TGCGCCAGCAGCCAAGATCTCTCTGGGGCCAACGTCCTGACTTTC.

As to this clone: A junction end diverges from the germline sequence, so it may reflect a read error. The CDR3 here is CASRPSGDTEAFF. The CDR3 DNA is TGTGCGAGCAGGCCCAGCGGGGACACTGAAGCTTTCTTT. The chain employs TRBV11-2 and TRBJ1-1; D is uncertain. The CDR3 has 13 residues. Germline assignment: CDR1 SGHAT and CDR2 FQNNGV.

The chain combines TRBV28 with TRBJ2-2, with TRBD1 matching 9 bases. Germline assignment: CDR1 MDHEN and CDR2 SYDVKM. The CDR3 runs 15 residues. The V segment lost 6 bases and the J segment 7 bases; nucleotides outside the gene matches: 9. Written as DNA, the CDR3 is TGTGCCAGCAGGACAGGGGGACACGCGGGCGGGGAGCTGTTTTTT. Protein sequence: CASRTGGHAGGELFF.

This clone was observed once. The rearrangement uses TRBV29-1 and TRBJ2-7, with D hard to call. The V gene lost 4 bases and the J gene lost 2 bases, with 18 bases spanning the gap. CDR1 SQVTM and CDR2 ANQGSEA come from the germline V gene. The CDR3 totals 15 residues. Here the CDR3 DNA reads TGCAGCGTTGGGAATAAACGGTGGAGTCCCTACGAGCAGTACTTC. Its translation: CSVGNKRWSPYEQYF.

The chain has TRBV7-9 and TRBJ1-2; D gene uncertain. This CDR3 is built from 13 residues. Trimming took 1 base from V and 2 from J, leaving 5 bases between them. Germline values: CDR1 SEHNR, CDR2 FQNEAQ (reference sequence). The CDR3 spells CASSLGTNYGYTF. Written as DNA, the CDR3 is TGTGCCAGCAGCTTAGGGACGAACTATGGCTACACCTTC.